The 21 T cell receptor beta chains reported below all come from one sample, sequenced in a study of blood T cell repertoires in COVID-19. Sequencing was performed with immunoSEQ multiplex PCR; in TCRdb, only in-frame clones are kept and a portion is missing. The sample has fewer than 200,000 clones, roughly 78% seen once. The sequencing input was peripheral blood. These receptors were collected from a woman aged 55-70 years with COVID-19, enrolled during active disease.

This rearrangement joins TRBV7-9 to TRBJ1-2; no clear D. The germline CDR1 and CDR2 sequences are SEHNR and FQNEAQ (reference sequence). This CDR3 is built from 14 residues. V was cut by 7 bases and J by 7 bases, with 19 bases left in between. The CDR3 sequence: CASTVAGPSRGYTF. For the CDR3, the DNA is TGTGCCAGCACCGTCGCAGGCCCTTCTCGTGGCTACACCTTC. The full variable domain, rest sourced from reference TRBV7-9 and TRBJ1-2, is DTGVSQNPRHKITKRGQNVTFRCDPISEHNRLYWYRQTLGQGPEFLTYFQNEAQLEKSRLLSDRFSAERPKGSFSTLEIQRTEQGDSAMYLCASTVAGPSRGYTFGSGTRLTVV.

In its sample, this clone was seen a few times. The chain links TRBV5-1 to TRBJ1-3; TRBD1 agrees at 7 bases. Germline CDR1 is SGHRS and CDR2 is YFSETQ. CDR3 length: 16 amino acids. Trimming cost V 5 bases and J 4 bases; bases outside gene matches: 12. CDR3 nucleotide sequence: TGCGCCAGCAGAGCTTCGACAGGGAGGAGCGGAAACACCATATATTTT. Residues: CASRASTGRSGNTIYF.

This clone has just a few counts. The V call is TRBV3-1 (or the pseudogene TRBV3-2), the J call TRBJ2-5; 10 bases align to TRBD2. Per germline, CDR1 LGHDT and CDR2 YNNKEL (reference sequence). The CDR3 length is 16 residues. The V and J ends lost 2 bases and 4 bases, in that order; junction bases with no gene match: 7. The CDR3 sequence: CASSQYSSGSRETQYF. CDR3 nucleotides: TGTGCCAGCAGCCAATACTCTAGCGGGAGCAGAGAGACCCAGTACTTC.

There are a few counts of this clone. The chain couples TRBV6-4 to TRBJ2-3; 8 bases agree with TRBD1. Germline V gene lookup returns CDR1 MRHNA and CDR2 SNTAGT. V was clipped by 4 bases and J by 3 bases; unmatched bases: 6. The CDR3 is 15 amino acids. Here the CDR3 reads CASSARTGRTDTQYF. The CDR3 coding sequence is TGTGCCAGCAGTGCCCGGACAGGGAGGACAGATACGCAGTATTTT.

Here the CDR3 DNA reads TGTGCCTCTGTTTCCCGGTATGGCTACACCTTC. Translated: CASVSRYGYTF. V is TRBV28 and J is TRBJ1-2, with D uncertain. The V end was cut by 11 bases, the J end by 5 bases, with 12 bases between. This CDR3 has 11 residues. The germline V gene has CDR1 MDHEN and CDR2 SYDVKM.

The chain uses TRBV6-6 and TRBJ1-2; D may be TRBD1 (5 bases). Germline loops: CDR1 MNHNY, CDR2 SVGAGI (reference sequence). V gave up 7 bases and J gave up 4 bases, with 19 bases separating them. This CDR3 comprises 15 residues. The CDR3 spells CASNERGEGIYGYTF. The CDR3 DNA follows: TGTGCCAGCAATGAGCGGGGGGAAGGGATCTATGGCTACACCTTC.

This chain links TRBV19 with TRBJ1-2, with no clear D. The V gene's germline CDR1 is LNHDA and CDR2 SQIVND (reference sequence). The CDR3 is 12 amino acids. Trimming stripped 5 bases from V and 8 bases from J, with 12 bases between. CDR3 residues: CASSSPPRGYTF. Here the CDR3 DNA reads TGTGCCAGTAGTTCCCCTCCGAGGGGCTACACCTTC. Full variable domain (remainder filled in from reference TRBV19 and TRBJ1-2): DGGITQSPKYLFRKEGQNVTLSCEQNLNHDAMYWYRQDPGQGLRLIYYSQIVNDFQKGDIAEGYSVSREKKESFPLTVTSAQKNPTAFYLCASSSPPRGYTFGSGTRLTVV.

The V gene is TRBV6-6, the J gene TRBJ2-3; D gene unclear. The CDR3 length is 16 residues. Germline V gene sequence: CDR1 MNHNY, CDR2 SVGAGI (reference sequence). V lost 4 bases and J 0 bases, leaving 14 bases between the germline ends. The CDR3 nucleotides are TGTGCCAGCAGTTCTCCCGGCCTAGTAAGCACAGATACGCAGTATTTT. Amino acids: CASSSPGLVSTDTQYF.

The chain recombines TRBV3-1 (or the pseudogene TRBV3-2) with TRBJ1-4; 12 bases match TRBD1. Germline V gene lookup returns CDR1 LGHDT and CDR2 YNNKEL (reference sequence). V shed 0 bases, J shed 8 bases, and the junction held 4 bases outside the gene matches. The length of the CDR3 is 16 residues. The CDR3 nucleotides are TGTGCCAGCAGCCAAGATCCTGGGACAGGGGGCGAAAAACTGTTTTTT. Translation gives CASSQDPGTGGEKLFF.

V is TRBV5-4 and J is TRBJ2-2; 7 bases align to TRBD2. V lost 4 bases to trimming and J lost 5 bases; unmatched junction nucleotides: 11. Looked up from germline, CDR1 is SGHNT and CDR2 is YYREEE (reference sequence). The CDR3 runs to 16 residues. The CDR3, as DNA: TGTGCCAGCAGCCCCGGGGGGAGGCCGGATACCGGGGAGCTGTTTTTT. It specifies CASSPGGRPDTGELFF.

This clone has more than one count but fewer than ten. This chain joins TRBV18 and TRBJ2-1; D remains ambiguous. Looked up from germline, CDR1 is KGHSH and CDR2 is LQKENI. Deletions cut 2 bases from V and 4 bases from J, with 9 bases between. CDR3 size: 14 residues. The CDR3 coding sequence is TGTGCCAGCTCACCAACGGCGGCTTACAATGAGCAGTTCTTC. Encoded protein: CASSPTAAYNEQFF.

The chain is built from TRBV30 and TRBJ1-5; D unresolved. Germline CDR1 reads GTSNPN; CDR2 reads SVGIG (reference sequence). This CDR3 comprises 15 residues. The germline V and J ends were trimmed by 0 bases and 3 bases, with 12 bases remaining between them. This chain's CDR3 is CAWSVPSGLNQPQHF. CDR3 DNA: TGTGCCTGGAGTGTTCCTTCTGGGCTCAATCAGCCCCAGCATTTT.

This chain links TRBV19 with TRBJ2-3; 7 bases are a match to TRBD2. Germline CDR1 and CDR2: LNHDA and SQIVND (reference sequence). The CDR3 is made up of 15 amino acids. V dropped 3 bases and J dropped 0; count of bases not matched to a gene: 3. Here the CDR3 reads CASSISGGSTDTQYF. CDR3 nucleotide sequence: TGTGCCAGTAGTATTTCGGGGGGAAGCACAGATACGCAGTATTTT.

The rearrangement joins TRBV9 to TRBJ1-3; D remains ambiguous. In germline, CDR1 is SGDLS, CDR2 YYNGEE. V was shortened by 2 bases and J by 0 bases, with 9 bases between the two germline ends. This CDR3 comprises 15 residues. This CDR3 reads CASSVSLDSGNTIYF. CDR3 nucleotide sequence: TGTGCCAGCAGCGTCAGTCTAGACTCTGGAAACACCATATATTTT.

V gene TRBV28 combines with J gene TRBJ1-2, with 7 nucleotides matching TRBD1. V lost 4 bases to trimming and J lost 0 bases; unmatched junction nucleotides: 11. The germline V gene has CDR1 MDHEN and CDR2 SYDVKM. The CDR3 runs 17 residues. The CDR3 bases are TGTGCCAGCAGTTCCGGGACAGCTCAATCCCCTAACTATGGCTACACCTTC. It specifies CASSSGTAQSPNYGYTF.

This clone was recorded once. V and J are TRBV6-1 and TRBJ2-1; 9 bases fit TRBD2. Germline lookup yields CDR1 MNHNS and CDR2 SASEGT. The V and J ends lost 0 bases and 8 bases, in that order; junction bases with no gene match: 5. This CDR3 comprises 15 residues. The CDR3: CASSEASGSTHEQFF. CDR3 coding DNA: TGTGCCAGCAGTGAAGCTAGCGGGAGTACCCATGAGCAGTTCTTC.

The genes are TRBV7-2 and TRBJ2-3; 7 bases align to TRBD2. CDR1 SGHTA and CDR2 FQGNSA come from the germline V gene. The CDR3 is 17 amino acids. V lost 1 base and J lost 2; bases outside the gene matches: 9. The CDR3 region is CASSLVSGGGPTDTQYF. The CDR3 region has the DNA TGTGCCAGCAGCTTAGTGAGCGGCGGGGGACCCACAGATACGCAGTATTTT. Drawing the rest from reference TRBV7-2 and TRBJ2-3, the complete variable domain is GAGVSQSPSNKVTEKGKDVELRCDPISGHTALYWYRQSLGQGLEFLIYFQGNSAPDKSGLPSDRFSAERTGGSVSTLTIQRTQQEDSAVYLCASSLVSGGGPTDTQYFGPGTRLTVL.

This sequence joins TRBV2 and TRBJ1-1; 11 bases are shared with TRBD1. CDR1 is SNHLY, CDR2 FYNNEI, per germline. The CDR3 consists of 17 residues. With V trimmed by 4 bases and J by 0 bases, 7 bases remained unmatched. The CDR3 DNA follows: TGTGCCAGCAGTGTTCCGGGACAGGGGGGCATGAACACTGAAGCTTTCTTT. Encoded protein: CASSVPGQGGMNTEAFF.

The count of this clone is one. This chain links TRBV29-1 with TRBJ1-2; weak D call: TRBD1 (5 bases). V was trimmed by 4 bases and J by 8 bases, leaving 11 bases between them. This CDR3 region has 11 residues. Germline loops: CDR1 SQVTM, CDR2 ANQGSEA. CDR3 residues: CSVAGEGGYTF. The CDR3, as DNA: TGCAGCGTTGCGGGGGAAGGAGGCTACACCTTC.

This rearrangement joins TRBV6-5 to TRBJ2-2, with D hard to call. Trimming stripped 6 bases from V and 4 bases from J, with 6 bases between. The V gene's germline CDR1 is MNHEY and CDR2 SVGAGI. The CDR3 runs to 12 residues. CDR3 residues: CASRRLTGELFF. The CDR3 nucleotides are TGTGCCAGCAGAAGACTCACCGGGGAGCTGTTTTTT.

In its sample, this clone was seen a few times. The chain links TRBV30 to TRBJ1-1, with D perhaps TRBD1 (5 bases). Germline CDR1 reads GTSNPN; CDR2 reads SVGIG (reference sequence). Between the trimmed V and J ends, which lost 1 base and 11 bases, there was a span of 23 bases. The CDR3 contains 15 residues. The CDR3 spells CAWSEGWTFRGDAFF. The CDR3 nucleotides read TGTGCCTGGAGTGAAGGGTGGACCTTCCGGGGGGACGCTTTCTTT. Looking up the rest from reference TRBV30 and TRBJ1-1 gives the full variable domain: SQTIHQWPATLVQPVGSPLSLECTVEGTSNPNLYWYRQAAGRGLQLLFYSVGIGQISSEVPQNLSASRPQDRQFILSSKKLLLSDSGFYLCAWSEGWTFRGDAFFGQGTRLTVV.